The 10 T cell receptor beta chains in this list originate from one sample, sequenced in a study of blood T cell repertoires in COVID-19. The data were produced by immunoSEQ multiplex PCR, yet TCRdb's version contains in-frame clones alone and is incomplete. Of a few hundred thousand clones listed, about 90% are singletons. The material sequenced was peripheral blood. These receptors were taken from a woman aged 50 to 60 with COVID-19, enrolled during active disease.

This rearrangement joins TRBV3-1 (or the pseudogene TRBV3-2) to TRBJ2-1, with TRBD2 identical over 7 bases. CDR1 and CDR2 from the germline V gene are LGHDT and YNNKEL (reference sequence). V lost 0 bases to trimming and J lost 1 base; unmatched junction nucleotides: 18. This CDR3 comprises 21 residues. The CDR3 region is CASSQDWNTAGTGSSYNEQFF. The CDR3 coding sequence is TGTGCCAGCAGCCAAGATTGGAACACAGCGGGAACCGGTTCGTCCTACAATGAGCAGTTCTTC.

This clone was picked up a small number of times. The V gene is TRBV30, the J gene TRBJ1-2; 7 bases are a match to TRBD1. This CDR3 has 13 amino acids. J gave up 1 base and V 4 bases, and 3 bases lay outside the gene matches. From germline, CDR1 is GTSNPN and CDR2 SVGIG (reference sequence). Here the CDR3 DNA reads TGTGCCTGGACAACAGGGGATAACTATGGCTACACCTTC. As protein: CAWTTGDNYGYTF.

This clone showed up just once. The CDR3 bases are TGTGCCAGCAGGGGGGCCTTTCTCCCTTACGAGCAGTACTTC. This gives the protein CASRGAFLPYEQYF. The chain uses TRBV28 and TRBJ2-7; a weak D match, TRBD1 (6 bases). The CDR3 covers 14 residues. Germline assignment: CDR1 MDHEN and CDR2 SYDVKM. V was trimmed by 6 bases and J by 4 bases, leaving 16 bases between them.

The V and J genes are TRBV7-8 and TRBJ1-6; tentative D call: TRBD1 (6 bases). Trimming removed 5 bases from V and 7 bases from J, with 15 bases in between. The CDR3 spans 15 residues. The germline CDR1 and CDR2 sequences are SGHVS and FQNEAQ. The CDR3 DNA follows: TGTGCCAGCAGCCAAGGGACATCCCTAAATTCACCCCTCCACTTT. Translating gives CASSQGTSLNSPLHF.

The chain combines TRBV3-1 (or the pseudogene TRBV3-2) with TRBJ2-4; the D gene is possibly TRBD1 (6 bases). CDR3 size: 15 residues. The germline V gene has CDR1 LGHDT and CDR2 YNNKEL (reference sequence). The ends were cut back, 4 bases at V and 8 bases at J, with 18 bases in the middle. CDR3 region: CASSPRGIGLDIQYF. DNA of the CDR3: TGTGCCAGCAGCCCTAGGGGGATTGGCCTGGACATTCAGTACTTC.

Only one count was recorded for this clone. CDR3 sequence: CASSAFWPGANVLTF. Written as DNA, the CDR3 is TGTGCCAGCTCAGCCTTTTGGCCTGGGGCCAACGTCCTGACTTTC. The chain employs TRBV18 and TRBJ2-6, with D unclear. V was pared by 5 bases and J by 2 bases, with 10 bases between. Looked up from germline, CDR1 is KGHSH and CDR2 is LQKENI. This CDR3 spans 15 amino acids.

This rearrangement joins TRBV25-1 to TRBJ1-2; the D gene is possibly TRBD1 (6 bases). Looked up from germline, CDR1 is MGHDK and CDR2 is SYGVNS. V lost 8 bases, J lost 4 bases, and 11 bases lay in between. The CDR3 is made up of 12 amino acids. The CDR3 sequence is CASEGQFYGYTF. The CDR3 DNA sequence: TGTGCCAGCGAAGGACAGTTCTATGGCTACACCTTC.

The chain is built from TRBV7-8 and TRBJ1-1; weak D call: TRBD1 (6 bases). V lost 1 base to trimming and J lost 8 bases, with 17 bases between them. The CDR3 covers 15 residues. Per the germline V gene, CDR1 is SGHVS and CDR2 is FQNEAQ. CDR3 in DNA: TGTGCCAGCAGCTTAGTTAGAGGGGGAATTTACGAAGCTTTCTTT. Protein sequence: CASSLVRGGIYEAFF.

The rearrangement joins TRBV19 to TRBJ1-1, with no clear D. This CDR3 has 14 residues. Trimming removed 3 bases at V and 3 bases at J, with 11 bases between. CDR1 is LNHDA, CDR2 SQIVND, per germline (reference sequence). The CDR3 protein is CASSIRGKDTEAFF. CDR3 sequence (DNA): TGTGCCAGTAGTATCCGGGGAAAGGACACTGAAGCTTTCTTT.

The chain has TRBV9 and TRBJ2-7, with 9 bases lining up with TRBD1. The CDR3 is made up of 14 amino acids. With 3 bases clipped from V and 4 bases from J, the junction kept 5 bases outside the gene matches. Germline V gives CDR1 SGDLS, CDR2 YYNGEE. The CDR3 region is CASSDGTGKYEQYF. CDR3 DNA sequence: TGTGCCAGCAGCGATGGGACAGGGAAATACGAGCAGTACTTC.